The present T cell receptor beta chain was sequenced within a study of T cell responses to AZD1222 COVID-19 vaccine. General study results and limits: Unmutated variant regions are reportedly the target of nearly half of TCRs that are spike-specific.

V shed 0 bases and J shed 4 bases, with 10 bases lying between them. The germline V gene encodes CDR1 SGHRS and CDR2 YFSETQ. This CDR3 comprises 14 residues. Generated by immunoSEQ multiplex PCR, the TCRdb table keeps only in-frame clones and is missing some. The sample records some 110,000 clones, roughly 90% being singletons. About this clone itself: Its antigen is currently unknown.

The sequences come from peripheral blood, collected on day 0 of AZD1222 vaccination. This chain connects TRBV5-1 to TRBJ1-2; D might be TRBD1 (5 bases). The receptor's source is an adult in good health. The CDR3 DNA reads TGCGCCAGCAGCTTGGCTGGGACGGTCTATGGCTACACCTTC. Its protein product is CASSLAGTVYGYTF.